The 8 T cell receptor beta chains listed next were all sequenced from one sample in a study of T cells after posttransplantation cyclophosphamide. Sampled 1 year posttransplant, controls received myeloablative marrow transplants, methotrexate and a calcineurin inhibitor. Profiled with immunoSEQ multiplex PCR; TCRdb holds only in-frame clones, not every one. Of about 22,000 clones in the sample, 89% were seen once. Sample: PBMCs, taken after an allogeneic stem cell transplant with a calcineurin inhibitor and methotrexate. Receptors originate from a female patient aged 50 to 65 who received an allogeneic stem cell transplant from an unrelated donor, was CMV-positive, and had chronic GVHD only. These T cells may partly come from the graft donor.

The count of this clone is one. J is TRBJ1-6 and V is TRBV27, with unresolved D. The V gene lost 5 bases and the J gene lost 7 bases, with 9 bases spanning the gap. The germline gives CDR1 MNHEY, CDR2 SMNVEV (reference sequence). The CDR3 has 13 amino acids. CDR3 amino acids: CASSLNRNSPLHF. The CDR3 nucleotides are TGTGCCAGCAGTCTTAACAGAAATTCACCCCTCCACTTT.

The chain uses TRBV5-1 and TRBJ2-7; 7 nucleotides align to TRBD2. CDR3 length: 15 amino acids. In germline, CDR1 is SGHRS, CDR2 YFSETQ. The V gene end was trimmed by 0 bases and the J gene end by 2 bases; junction bases not matched to a gene: 5. Here the CDR3 reads CASSLAGTTPYEQYF. The CDR3 nucleotides read TGCGCCAGCAGCTTGGCGGGGACTACCCCCTACGAGCAGTACTTC.

The CDR3: CASRRYQETQYF. In DNA, the CDR3 is TGTGCCAGCAGACGGTACCAAGAGACCCAGTACTTC. This chain joins TRBV2 and TRBJ2-5; unclear D gene. The CDR3 extends over 12 amino acids. Trimming pared 6 bases from V and 0 bases from J, leaving 5 bases between. The germline CDR1 and CDR2 sequences are SNHLY and FYNNEI. Supplemented by reference TRBV2 and TRBJ2-5, the full variable domain reads EPEVTQTPSHQVTQMGQEVILRCVPISNHLYFYWYRQILGQKVEFLVSFYNNEISEKSEIFDDQFSVERPDGSNFTLKIRSTKLEDSAMYFCASRRYQETQYFGPGTRLLVL.

In this sample, this clone turned up once. The V gene is TRBV27, the J gene TRBJ2-2, with unresolved D. The germline CDR1 and CDR2 sequences are MNHEY and SMNVEV (reference sequence). Trimming left V 6 bases short and J 5 bases short, with 16 bases between. The CDR3 totals 15 residues. The CDR3 DNA follows: TGTGCCAGCAGGACATCTGAGCATTGGACCGGGGAGCTGTTTTTT. Residues: CASRTSEHWTGELFF.

V usage is TRBV5-4 and J usage is TRBJ2-1; D not resolved. The CDR3 covers 14 residues. Germline V gene lookup returns CDR1 SGHNT and CDR2 YYREEE (reference sequence). The V end was cut by 1 base, the J end by 2 bases, with 7 bases between. Written as DNA, the CDR3 is TGTGCCAGCAGCTTGCGGTTAGCCTACAATGAGCAGTTCTTC. As protein: CASSLRLAYNEQFF.

Of note for this clone: Other DNA sequences from this sample encode an identical CDR3 as well. The J gene is TRBJ1-1, the V gene TRBV19, with TRBD1 matching over 7 bases. Germline V gene sequence: CDR1 LNHDA, CDR2 SQIVND (reference sequence). J was trimmed by 4 bases and V by 3 bases; bases with no gene match: 5. This CDR3 region has 14 residues. The CDR3 spells CASSIRPGGTEAFF. CDR3 nucleotide sequence: TGTGCCAGTAGTATCCGACCAGGGGGCACTGAAGCTTTCTTT.

The chain joins TRBV5-6 to TRBJ2-7, with 9 bases fitting TRBD1. Germline V lookup: CDR1 SGHDT, CDR2 YYEEEE. V lost 4 bases to trimming and J lost 2 bases; unmatched junction nucleotides: 7. CDR3 length: 15 amino acids. The CDR3 loop is CASSRRTGAAYEQYF. In DNA form, the CDR3 reads TGTGCCAGCAGCCGGAGGACAGGGGCGGCCTACGAGCAGTACTTC.

The chain uses TRBV7-2 and TRBJ2-5; 9 bases are a match to TRBD2. The DNA end is more similar to TRBJ2-7, so the J call may be wrong. Germline-derived CDR1 and CDR2 are SGHTA and FQGNSA. CDR3 length equals 16 residues. The CDR3 DNA follows: TGTGCCAGCAGCCCACTTAGCGGGAGACCCCTCTACGAGCAGTACTTC. It codes for CASSPLSGRPLYEQYF.